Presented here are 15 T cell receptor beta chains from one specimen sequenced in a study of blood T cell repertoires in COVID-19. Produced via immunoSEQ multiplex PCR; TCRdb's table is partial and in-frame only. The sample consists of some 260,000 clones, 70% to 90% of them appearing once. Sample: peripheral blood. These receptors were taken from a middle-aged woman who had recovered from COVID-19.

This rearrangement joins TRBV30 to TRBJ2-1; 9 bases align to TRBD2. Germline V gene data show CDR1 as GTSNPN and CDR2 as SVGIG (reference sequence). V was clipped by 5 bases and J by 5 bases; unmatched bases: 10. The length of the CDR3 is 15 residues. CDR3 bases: TGTGCCTGGCGCCGGGGACTAGCAGCCCACAATGAGCAGTTCTTC. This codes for CAWRRGLAAHNEQFF.

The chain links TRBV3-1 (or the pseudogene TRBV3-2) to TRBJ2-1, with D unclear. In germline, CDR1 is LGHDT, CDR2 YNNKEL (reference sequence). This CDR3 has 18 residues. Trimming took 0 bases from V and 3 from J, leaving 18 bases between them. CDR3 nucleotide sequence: TGTGCCAGCAGCCAAGAGCCTAGATCCCTAACCTACTACAATGAGCAGTTCTTC. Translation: CASSQEPRSLTYYNEQFF.

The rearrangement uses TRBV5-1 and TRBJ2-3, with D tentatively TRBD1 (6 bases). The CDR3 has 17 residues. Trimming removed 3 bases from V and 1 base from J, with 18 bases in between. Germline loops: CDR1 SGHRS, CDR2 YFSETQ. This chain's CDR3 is CASSSEQGIYRTDTQYF. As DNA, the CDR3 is TGCGCCAGCAGCTCGGAACAGGGAATCTACCGCACAGATACGCAGTATTTT. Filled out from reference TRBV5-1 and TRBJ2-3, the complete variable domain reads KAGVTQTPRYLIKTRGQQVTLSCSPISGHRSVSWYQQTPGQGLQFLFEYFSETQRNKGNFPGRFSGRQFSNSRSEMNVSTLELGDSALYLCASSSEQGIYRTDTQYFGPGTRLTVL.

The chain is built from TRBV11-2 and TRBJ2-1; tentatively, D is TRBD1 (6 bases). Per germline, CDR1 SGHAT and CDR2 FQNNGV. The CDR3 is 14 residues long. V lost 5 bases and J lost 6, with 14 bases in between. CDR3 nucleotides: TGTGCCAGCAGCCCCTCGACAGGATTCAATGAGCAGTTCTTC. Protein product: CASSPSTGFNEQFF. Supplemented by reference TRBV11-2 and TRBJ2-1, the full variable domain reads EAGVAQSPRYKIIEKRQSVAFWCNPISGHATLYWYQQILGQGPKLLIQFQNNGVVDDSQLPKDRFSAERLKGVDSTLKIQPAKLEDSAVYLCASSPSTGFNEQFFGPGTRLTVL.

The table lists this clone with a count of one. CDR3 loop: CASSIATSGGHIQETQYF. For the CDR3, the DNA is TGTGCCAGTAGTATAGCGACTAGCGGGGGGCATATACAAGAGACCCAGTACTTC. The chain carries TRBV19 and TRBJ2-5; 13 bases fit TRBD2. Trimming at V came to 1 base and at J to 2 bases, leaving 7 bases not matched to a gene. The CDR3 totals 18 residues. The germline V gene has CDR1 LNHDA and CDR2 SQIVND (reference sequence).

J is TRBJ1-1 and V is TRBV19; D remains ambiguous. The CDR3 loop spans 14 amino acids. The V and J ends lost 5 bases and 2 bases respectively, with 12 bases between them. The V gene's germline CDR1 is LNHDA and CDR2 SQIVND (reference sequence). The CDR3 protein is CASSFDSTNTEAFF. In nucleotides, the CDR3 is TGTGCCAGTAGTTTTGACTCCACCAACACTGAAGCTTTCTTT.

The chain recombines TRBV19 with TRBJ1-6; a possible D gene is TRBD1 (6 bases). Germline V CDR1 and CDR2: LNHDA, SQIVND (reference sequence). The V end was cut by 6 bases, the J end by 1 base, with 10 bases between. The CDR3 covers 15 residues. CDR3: CASSTGLSYNSPLHF. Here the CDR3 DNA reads TGTGCCAGTAGCACAGGGTTATCCTATAATTCACCCCTCCACTTT.

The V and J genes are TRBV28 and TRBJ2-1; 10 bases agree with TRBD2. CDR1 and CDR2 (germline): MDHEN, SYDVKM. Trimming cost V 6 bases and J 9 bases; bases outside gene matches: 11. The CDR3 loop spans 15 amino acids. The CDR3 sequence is CASRPAGGLFGEQFF. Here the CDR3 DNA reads TGTGCCAGCAGGCCAGCGGGGGGGCTTTTCGGTGAGCAGTTCTTC.

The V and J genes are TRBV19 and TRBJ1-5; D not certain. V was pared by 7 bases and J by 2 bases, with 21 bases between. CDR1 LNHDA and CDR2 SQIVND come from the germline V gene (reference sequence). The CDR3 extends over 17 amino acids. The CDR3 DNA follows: TGTGCCAGTACCAAATTTGACCCTCGCGGGGGCAATCAGCCCCAGCATTTT. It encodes CASTKFDPRGGNQPQHF.

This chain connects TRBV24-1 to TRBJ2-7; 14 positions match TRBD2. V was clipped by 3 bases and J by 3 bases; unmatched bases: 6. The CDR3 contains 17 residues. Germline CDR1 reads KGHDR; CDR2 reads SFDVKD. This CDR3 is CATSDTGTSGSGYEQYF. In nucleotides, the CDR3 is TGTGCCACCAGTGATACCGGGACTAGCGGGAGCGGCTACGAGCAGTACTTC.

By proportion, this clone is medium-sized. CDR3 DNA sequence: TGTGCCAGCAGTGATACAGGGGGAAGCTATGGCTACACCTTC. Protein sequence: CASSDTGGSYGYTF. V gene TRBV2 combines with J gene TRBJ1-2, with 8 bases lining up with TRBD1. Germline values: CDR1 SNHLY, CDR2 FYNNEI. The CDR3 runs to 14 residues. The junction had 4 bases not matched to a gene; V was cut back by 3 bases and J by 4 bases.

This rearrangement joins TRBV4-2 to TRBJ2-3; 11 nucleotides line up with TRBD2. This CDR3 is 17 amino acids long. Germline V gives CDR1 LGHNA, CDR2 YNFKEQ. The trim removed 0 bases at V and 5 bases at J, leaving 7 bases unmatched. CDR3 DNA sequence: TGTGCCAGCAGCCAAGAAGGTCTACTAGCGGGAGTAGATACGCAGTATTTT. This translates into CASSQEGLLAGVDTQYF.

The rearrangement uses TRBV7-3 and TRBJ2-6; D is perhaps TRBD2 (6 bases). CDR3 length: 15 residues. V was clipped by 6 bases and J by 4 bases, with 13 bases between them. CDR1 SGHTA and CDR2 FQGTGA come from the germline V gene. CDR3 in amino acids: CASRSGTAGANVLTF. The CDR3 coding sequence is TGTGCCAGCAGGAGTGGGACTGCCGGGGCCAACGTCCTGACTTTC.

The CDR3 region has the DNA TGTGCCAGCAGTACCCAACCCGGGACAGGGGGTTTTTCGGCCAAAAACATTCAGTACTTC. It yields the protein CASSTQPGTGGFSAKNIQYF. The chain joins TRBV6-2 or TRBV6-3 to TRBJ2-4, with 11 bases matching TRBD1. J lost 1 base, V lost 5 bases, and 16 bases had no gene match. This CDR3 is 20 amino acids long. Germline CDR1 MNHEY, CDR2 SVGEGT.

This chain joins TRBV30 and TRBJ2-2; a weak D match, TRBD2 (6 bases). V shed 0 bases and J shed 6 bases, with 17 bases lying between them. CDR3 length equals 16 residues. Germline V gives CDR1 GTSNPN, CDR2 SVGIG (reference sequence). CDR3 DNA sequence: TGTGCCTGGAGTGTACGGGGCGGGATAGGAGCCGGGGAGCTGTTTTTT. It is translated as CAWSVRGGIGAGELFF.